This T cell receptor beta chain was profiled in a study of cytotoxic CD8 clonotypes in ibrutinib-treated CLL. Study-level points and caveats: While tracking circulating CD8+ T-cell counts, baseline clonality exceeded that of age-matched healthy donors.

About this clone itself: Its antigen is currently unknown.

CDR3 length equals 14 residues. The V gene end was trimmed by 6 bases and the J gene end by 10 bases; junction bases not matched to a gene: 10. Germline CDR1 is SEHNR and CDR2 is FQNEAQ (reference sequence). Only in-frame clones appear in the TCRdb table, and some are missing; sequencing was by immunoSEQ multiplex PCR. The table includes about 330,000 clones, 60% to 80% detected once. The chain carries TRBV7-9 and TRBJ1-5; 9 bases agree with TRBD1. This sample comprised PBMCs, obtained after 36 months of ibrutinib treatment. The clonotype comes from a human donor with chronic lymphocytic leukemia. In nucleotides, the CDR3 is TGTGCCAGCAGTTCGGACAGGGGTGAGTTCCCCCAGCATTTT. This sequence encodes CASSSDRGEFPQHF.